This T cell receptor beta chain originates from a study of radiotherapy plus CTLA-4 blockade in lung cancer. Overall study context: Objective response was observed in roughly 20% of patients, and disease control in less than 35%. Study-level findings and limits: Radiotherapy was combined with ipilimumab, and tumor-derived TCR clones then expanded in blood.

Chemo-refractory metastatic non-small-cell lung cancer patients were treated with focal radiation plus CTLA-4 blockade with ipilimumab. The method was immunoSEQ multiplex PCR; TCRdb's version includes in-frame clones alone and lacks a portion of them. This sample yields more than 90,000 clones, of which nearly 80% are seen a single time; around 4.8% belongs to the top ten. In regard to this clone: Its specificity is not known.

V lost 3 bases to trimming and J lost 5 bases, with 4 bases between them. This CDR3 spans 11 amino acids. CDR1 is KGHSH and CDR2 is LQKENI in the germline V gene. This TCR was sampled from a human donor with non-small cell lung cancer who had a partial response to radiotherapy plus ipilimumab. Sequenced here: peripheral blood, sampled from a patient treated with radiotherapy plus ipilimumab. The J gene is TRBJ2-5, the V gene TRBV18, with D hard to call. CDR3 coding DNA: TGTGCCAGCTCACCGGGCGAGACCCAGTACTTC. This encodes CASSPGETQYF.